A single sample gave rise to the 18 T cell receptor beta chains below, sequenced in a study of T cells in Graves' hyperthyroidism and ophthalmopathy. Amplified TCR beta CDR3 regions derived from RNA transcripts. The TCR CDR3 first-round RT-PCR relied on the HTBI primer set. One entry per CDR3 protein results from TCRdb running MiXCR on the multiplex PCR reads. This sample carries about 500,000 distinct CDR3 sequences, about 15% of them seen once, and the ten largest clones take approximately 15%. The sequenced sample consisted of blood. The receptor set was obtained from a woman younger than 30 with Graves' ophthalmopathy.

In regard to this clonotype: This may arise from a read error, as a much more abundant clone is one base away. The chain's CDR3 is CASSFEGGSTEAFF. As DNA, the CDR3 is TGTGCCAGCAGCTTCGAGGGGGGGAGCACTGAAGCTTTCTTT. V usage is TRBV5-5 and J usage is TRBJ1-1; D possibly corresponds to TRBD1 (6 bases). The germline V gene encodes CDR1 SGHKS and CDR2 YYEKEE (reference sequence). The CDR3 runs to 14 residues. With 2 bases removed from V and 4 bases from J, the gap between germline ends came to 12 bases.

The sample holds many counts of this clonotype. The CDR3 bases are TGTGCCAGCAGTCCCGGGACAGGTCGGGGCCACACTGAAGCTTTCTTT. Encoded protein: CASSPGTGRGHTEAFF. J is TRBJ1-1 and V is TRBV12-3 or TRBV12-4, with 8 bases identical to TRBD1. The CDR3 loop spans 16 amino acids. The V segment lost 5 bases and the J segment 3 bases; nucleotides outside the gene matches: 11.

This clonotype was detected ten times or more. The gene calls are TRBV28 and TRBJ2-7, with D perhaps TRBD2 (6 bases). This CDR3 region has 14 residues. The germline V gene encodes CDR1 MDHEN and CDR2 SYDVKM. Deletions cut 3 bases from V and 1 base from J, with 10 bases between. The DNA for the CDR3 is TGTGCCAGCAGTTTCCAGGGAGGATCCTACGAGCAGTACTTC. This gives the protein CASSFQGGSYEQYF.

V and J are TRBV6-4 and TRBJ2-1; 9 bases are a match to TRBD1. The CDR3 totals 16 residues. V lost 0 bases, J lost 0 bases, and 0 bases stayed unmatched. Germline-derived CDR1 and CDR2 are MRHNA and SNTAGT. The CDR3 here is CASSDSTGGSYNEQFF. The CDR3, as DNA: TGTGCCAGCAGTGACTCGACAGGGGGCTCCTACAATGAGCAGTTCTTC.

This clonotype was found many times. V usage is TRBV15 and J usage is TRBJ1-2; D remains unclear. Germline loops: CDR1 LNHNV, CDR2 YYDKDF (reference sequence). Trimming stripped 3 bases from V and 6 bases from J, with 11 bases between. The CDR3 spans 13 residues. For the CDR3, the DNA is TGTGCCACCAGCAGGGAGATGGCGAATGGCTACACCTTC. Protein: CATSREMANGYTF.

This clonotype was seen many times. This chain connects TRBV30 to TRBJ1-5; possibly TRBD1 for D (5 bases). Trimming removed 5 bases from V and 2 bases from J, with 10 bases in between. This CDR3 has 13 residues. Germline CDR1 is GTSNPN and CDR2 is SVGIG (reference sequence). The CDR3 coding sequence is TGTGCCTGGCAGGGAGGAGGCAATCAGCCCCAGCATTTT. Translation: CAWQGGGNQPQHF.

CDR3 sequence reads: CSAPLGNEKLFF. CDR3 nucleotide sequence: TGCAGTGCCCCCCTGGGTAATGAAAAACTGTTTTTT. The gene calls are TRBV20-1 and TRBJ1-4; unclear D gene. Germline CDR1 DFQATT, CDR2 SNEGSKA (reference sequence). The CDR3 runs to 12 residues. Trimming left V 6 bases short and J 4 bases short, with 9 bases between.

This clonotype was seen repeatedly, ten times or more. The chain is built from TRBV24-1 and TRBJ2-5; no definite D call. Per germline, CDR1 KGHDR and CDR2 SFDVKD. The ends were cut back, 3 bases at V and 5 bases at J, with 3 bases in the middle. The CDR3 is 11 residues long. DNA for the CDR3: TGTGCCACCAGTGATATGGAGACCCAGTACTTC. It codes for CATSDMETQYF.

Details on this clonotype: One base away lies a much larger clone, so this may be a sequencing read error. The gene calls are TRBV11-2 and TRBJ2-7; 15 bases map to TRBD2. From germline, CDR1 is SGHAT and CDR2 FQNNGV. This CDR3 comprises 18 residues. V dropped 4 bases and J dropped 9; count of bases not matched to a gene: 16. CDR3 DNA: TGTGCCAGCAGCTACCGGACTAGCGGGAGGGCCATGGGGGACGGGCAGTACTTC. Its translation is CASSYRTSGRAMGDGQYF.

This clonotype came up a few times. V usage is TRBV12-3 or TRBV12-4 and J usage is TRBJ1-2, with unresolved D. The CDR3 consists of 13 residues. V gave up 6 bases and J gave up 0 bases, with 8 bases separating them. For the CDR3, the DNA is TGTGCCAGCAGCATTAAAGCTAACTATGGCTACACCTTC. This encodes CASSIKANYGYTF.

This clonotype was observed at least ten times. The CDR3 DNA reads TGTGCCAGCAGCTTTTTTTTGGCAGATACGCAGTATTTT. Translated: CASSFFLADTQYF. The chain combines TRBV7-2 with TRBJ2-3; D not certain. The CDR3 extends over 13 amino acids. Trimming pared 3 bases from V and 4 bases from J, leaving 8 bases between. Looked up from germline, CDR1 is SGHTA and CDR2 is FQGNSA.

As regards this clonotype: The junction shows a germline mismatch at one end, possibly a read error. The chain has TRBV10-3 and TRBJ1-1; D is perhaps TRBD1 (5 bases). This CDR3 is built from 11 residues. Looked up from germline, CDR1 is ENHRY and CDR2 is SYGVKD. The CDR3 here is CTISEEGEAFF. The CDR3 nucleotides read TGTACCATCAGTGAGGAGGGGGAAGCTTTCTTT.

In its sample, this clonotype was seen a few times. Just one base apart from a much larger clone, this may be a read error. This chain uses TRBV30 with TRBJ1-2; the D gene is possibly TRBD1 (5 bases). The germline V gene encodes CDR1 GTSNPN and CDR2 SVGIG (reference sequence). The CDR3 extends over 13 amino acids. The CDR3 reads CTWSWRGEGGYTF. The CDR3 region has the DNA TGTACCTGGAGTTGGAGGGGAGAAGGTGGCTACACCTTC.

In its sample, this clonotype was seen a few times. The chain has TRBV19 and TRBJ1-4, with D maybe TRBD1 (5 bases). Looked up from germline, CDR1 is LNHDA and CDR2 is SQIVND (reference sequence). Trimming removed 8 bases at V and 8 bases at J, with 15 bases between. The CDR3 has 13 amino acids. Here the CDR3 DNA reads TGTGCCAGTCAGGCCAGGGAGGAGGAAAAACTGTTTTTT. This sequence encodes CASQAREEEKLFF.

In its sample, this clonotype was seen many times. The chain is built from TRBV7-2 and TRBJ2-1; 8 bases agree with TRBD2. The CDR3 length is 16 residues. Germline CDR1 is SGHTA and CDR2 is FQGNSA. V was clipped by 4 bases and J by 3 bases; unmatched bases: 8. The CDR3 region is CASSSRAGVGYNEQFF. The DNA of the CDR3 is TGTGCCAGCAGCTCACGAGCGGGAGTAGGCTACAATGAGCAGTTCTTC. Full variable domain (outside the CDR3, taken from reference TRBV7-2 and TRBJ2-1): GAGVSQSPSNKVTEKGKDVELRCDPISGHTALYWYRQSLGQGLEFLIYFQGNSAPDKSGLPSDRFSAERTGGSVSTLTIQRTQQEDSAVYLCASSSRAGVGYNEQFFGPGTRLTVL.

In this sample, this clonotype turned up once. The chain uses TRBV20-1 and TRBJ2-1; 7 positions agree with TRBD2. The length of the CDR3 is 14 residues. V lost 1 base to trimming and J lost 10 bases; unmatched junction nucleotides: 10. CDR1 is DFQATT and CDR2 is SNEGSKA in the germline V gene (reference sequence). In nucleotides, the CDR3 is TGCAGTGCTAGAGTAGCGGGCGATTTCTACGAGCAGTTCTTC. This codes for CSARVAGDFYEQFF.

The rearrangement joins TRBV7-6 to TRBJ2-2; D may match TRBD1 or TRBD2 (5 bases each). This CDR3 contains 15 residues. Germline CDR1 and CDR2: SGHVS and FNYEAQ. V lost 3 bases and J lost 4, with 12 bases in between. The CDR3 spells CASSFGTESTGELFF. The CDR3 coding sequence is TGTGCCAGCAGCTTCGGGACGGAGAGCACCGGGGAGCTGTTTTTT.

This clonotype was detected a few times. The gene calls are TRBV20-1 and TRBJ2-2, with 7 bases matching TRBD1. The CDR3 loop spans 15 amino acids. Germline-derived CDR1 and CDR2 are DFQATT and SNEGSKA (reference sequence). V shed 3 bases and J 1 base; nucleotides not matched to a gene: 5. CDR3 nucleotide sequence: TGCAGTGCTAGGGCGACAGGGATGAACACCGGGGAGCTGTTTTTT. Protein: CSARATGMNTGELFF.